These 19 T cell receptor beta chains originate from one sample sequenced in a study of blood T cell repertoires in COVID-19. The table came from immunoSEQ multiplex PCR; TCRdb's copy has only in-frame clones and leaves some out. The sample comprises about 110,000 clones, 85% to 90% of which are singletons, and about 34% rests with the top ten. Sequenced: peripheral blood. The receptors originated from a woman older than 75 with acute or convalescent COVID-19.

This chain uses TRBV5-1 with TRBJ1-6; D unclear. Trimming removed 4 bases at V and 5 bases at J, with 13 bases between. Germline CDR1 is SGHRS and CDR2 is YFSETQ. This CDR3 is built from 15 residues. Here the CDR3 reads CASSNTGLNNSPLHF. DNA for the CDR3: TGCGCCAGCAGCAATACTGGGCTGAATAATTCACCCCTCCACTTT.

This chain uses TRBV6-4 with TRBJ1-2; tentative D call: TRBD1 (6 bases). V lost 4 bases and J 4 bases, leaving 16 bases between the germline ends. Germline CDR1 is MRHNA and CDR2 is SNTAGT. The length of the CDR3 is 15 residues. DNA for the CDR3: TGTGCCAGCAGTGTTCAGGCAGGGGTTGTCTATGGCTACACCTTC. It codes for CASSVQAGVVYGYTF.

This sequence joins TRBV9 and TRBJ1-2, with a possible D match to TRBD1 (5 bases). The CDR3 has 14 amino acids. The V end was cut by 4 bases, the J end by 2 bases, with 12 bases between. The V gene's germline CDR1 is SGDLS and CDR2 YYNGEE. The DNA for the CDR3 is TGTGCCAGCAGCCCACAAACAGGAAACTATGGCTACACCTTC. Translating gives CASSPQTGNYGYTF.

This chain uses TRBV5-1 with TRBJ1-2; D remains unclear. Germline V lookup: CDR1 SGHRS, CDR2 YFSETQ. V shed 0 bases and J shed 3 bases, with 12 bases lying between them. This CDR3 is built from 15 residues. For the CDR3, the DNA is TGCGCCAGCAGCTTGGTAATGGGGAGCGACTATGGCTACACCTTC. Translating gives CASSLVMGSDYGYTF.

V is TRBV5-1 and J is TRBJ2-3, with TRBD1 matching 9 bases. The J segment lost 5 bases and the V segment lost 0 bases, leaving 1 base of the junction unmatched. The CDR3 sequence is 14 residues long. Germline V lookup: CDR1 SGHRS, CDR2 YFSETQ. The CDR3 region has the DNA TGCGCCAGCAGCTTGGGGACAGGGGTAGATACGCAGTATTTT. Translating it yields CASSLGTGVDTQYF. The variable domain in full, with the rest retrieved from reference TRBV5-1 and TRBJ2-3, is KAGVTQTPRYLIKTRGQQVTLSCSPISGHRSVSWYQQTPGQGLQFLFEYFSETQRNKGNFPGRFSGRQFSNSRSEMNVSTLELGDSALYLCASSLGTGVDTQYFGPGTRLTVL.

CDR3 in DNA: TGTGCCAGCTCACCTGTTACTCGGGACAGGGGAGCCAAAAACATTCAGTACTTC. It specifies CASSPVTRDRGAKNIQYF. The V call is TRBV18, the J call TRBJ2-4; 10 positions match TRBD1. This CDR3 comprises 18 residues. Germline lookup yields CDR1 KGHSH and CDR2 LQKENI. The V gene end was trimmed by 3 bases and the J gene end by 0 bases; junction bases not matched to a gene: 8.

The V gene is TRBV5-4, the J gene TRBJ1-4; D is unresolved. The germline CDR1 and CDR2 sequences are SGHNT and YYREEE (reference sequence). V gave up 0 bases and J gave up 3 bases, with 6 bases separating them. The CDR3 sequence is 14 residues long. CDR3: CASSLDLANEKLFF. The CDR3 coding sequence is TGTGCCAGCAGCTTGGATTTAGCTAATGAAAAACTGTTTTTT. Using reference TRBV5-4 and TRBJ1-4 for the parts outside the CDR3, the full variable domain is ETGVTQSPTHLIKTRGQQVTLRCSSQSGHNTVSWYQQALGQGPQFIFQYYREEENGRGNFPPRFSGLQFPNYSSELNVNALELDDSALYLCASSLDLANEKLFFGSGTQLSVL.

The V call is TRBV9, the J call TRBJ2-1; possibly TRBD2 for D (6 bases). CDR1 and CDR2 from the germline V gene are SGDLS and YYNGEE. Between the trimmed V and J ends, which lost 3 bases and 3 bases, there was a span of 16 bases. The CDR3 is 16 residues long. CDR3 in amino acids: CASSAGPGGNYNEQFF. The CDR3 bases are TGTGCCAGCAGCGCTGGTCCTGGAGGGAACTACAATGAGCAGTTCTTC.

This clone was recorded only once. The chain employs TRBV20-1 and TRBJ2-2; D is unclear. Germline CDR1 DFQATT, CDR2 SNEGSKA (reference sequence). Trimming took off 6 bases at V and 5 bases at J, with 7 bases between the two ends. There are 11 residues in the CDR3. DNA of the CDR3: TGCAGTGCGTTATTGACCGGGGAGCTGTTTTTT. It specifies CSALLTGELFF.

The rearrangement joins TRBV7-9 to TRBJ1-2; 8 bases are shared with TRBD1. The CDR3 is 16 residues long. CDR1 and CDR2 from the germline V gene are SEHNR and FQNEAQ (reference sequence). The ends lost 1 base at V and 5 bases at J; junction bases unmatched: 9. The CDR3 DNA sequence: TGTGCCAGCAGCTTAGGGCAGGGGGCCACTTGGTATGGCTACACCTTC. Residues: CASSLGQGATWYGYTF.

The CDR3 loop is CASSWTASSYNEQFF. CDR3 coding DNA: TGCGCCAGCAGTTGGACAGCGAGCTCCTACAATGAGCAGTTCTTC. The rearrangement joins TRBV5-1 to TRBJ2-1, with D possibly matching TRBD1 (6 bases). This CDR3 has 15 residues. Germline CDR1 is SGHRS and CDR2 is YFSETQ. Trimming took 5 bases from V and 0 from J, leaving 12 bases between them.

The V gene is TRBV11-3, the J gene TRBJ2-3; 7 positions agree with TRBD1. J gave up 0 bases and V 5 bases, and 8 bases lay outside the gene matches. This CDR3 region has 16 residues. CDR1 and CDR2 from the germline V gene are SGHNT and YENEEA. This chain's CDR3 is CASSPKGAGSTDTQYF. In DNA, the CDR3 is TGTGCCAGCAGCCCCAAGGGGGCAGGGAGCACAGATACGCAGTATTTT.

The rearrangement uses TRBV7-2 and TRBJ2-1, with D perhaps TRBD2 (6 bases). The CDR3 has 13 residues. Trimming removed 5 bases at V and 6 bases at J, with 11 bases between. The germline V gene encodes CDR1 SGHTA and CDR2 FQGNSA. CDR3 sequence: CASSTGTLNEQFF. CDR3 DNA: TGTGCCAGCAGCACCGGGACTCTCAATGAGCAGTTCTTC.

The rearrangement links TRBV5-1 to TRBJ1-3; 8 nucleotides align to TRBD1. V dropped 2 bases and J dropped 4; count of bases not matched to a gene: 5. This CDR3 spans 15 amino acids. Germline-derived CDR1 and CDR2 are SGHRS and YFSETQ. The CDR3: CASSLATGAGNTIYF. CDR3 in DNA: TGCGCCAGCAGCTTAGCGACAGGGGCCGGAAACACCATATATTTT.

Regarding this clone: Germline and junction disagree at one end, which may indicate a read error. The gene calls are TRBV9 and TRBJ2-1, with D unclear. This CDR3 has 12 amino acids. The germline gives CDR1 SGDLS, CDR2 YYNGEE. The DNA of the CDR3 is TGCAACGAGCGTGCAAATTGCGATGAGCAGTTCTTC. It specifies CNERANCDEQFF.

This chain joins TRBV29-1 and TRBJ2-7, with D unresolved. The CDR3 totals 13 residues. The germline V gene has CDR1 SQVTM and CDR2 ANQGSEA. The V end lost 7 bases, the J end lost 0 bases, and 13 bases lay between the germline ends. The CDR3 region has the DNA TGCAGCGCTCTACCGACGGGCTCCTACGAGCAGTACTTC. This gives the protein CSALPTGSYEQYF.

This clone was found a few times. The rearrangement joins TRBV9 to TRBJ1-1; D remains ambiguous. The V gene's germline CDR1 is SGDLS and CDR2 YYNGEE. The CDR3 loop spans 13 amino acids. V was clipped by 1 base and J by 0 bases, with 4 bases between them. The DNA for the CDR3 is TGTGCCAGCAGCGTATACTTGAACACTGAAGCTTTCTTT. Protein product: CASSVYLNTEAFF.

The V and J genes are TRBV28 and TRBJ1-2; 8 bases are a match to TRBD1. Trimming cost V 6 bases and J 8 bases; bases outside gene matches: 17. In germline, CDR1 is MDHEN, CDR2 SYDVKM. The CDR3 consists of 16 residues. The CDR3 DNA follows: TGTGCCAGCAGCAGCGGGGACAGGTCCCCGTTAGGGGGCTACACCTTC. This translates into CASSSGDRSPLGGYTF.

This sequence joins TRBV10-2 and TRBJ2-7, with a weak D call TRBD2 (6 bases). The CDR3 runs 14 residues. Germline loops: CDR1 WSHSY, CDR2 SAAADI. Trimming shortened V by 6 bases and J by 0 bases, and 12 bases separated the two germline ends. The chain's CDR3 is CASRGRGPSYEQYF. The CDR3 coding sequence is TGCGCCAGCAGAGGGCGGGGTCCCTCCTACGAGCAGTACTTC.